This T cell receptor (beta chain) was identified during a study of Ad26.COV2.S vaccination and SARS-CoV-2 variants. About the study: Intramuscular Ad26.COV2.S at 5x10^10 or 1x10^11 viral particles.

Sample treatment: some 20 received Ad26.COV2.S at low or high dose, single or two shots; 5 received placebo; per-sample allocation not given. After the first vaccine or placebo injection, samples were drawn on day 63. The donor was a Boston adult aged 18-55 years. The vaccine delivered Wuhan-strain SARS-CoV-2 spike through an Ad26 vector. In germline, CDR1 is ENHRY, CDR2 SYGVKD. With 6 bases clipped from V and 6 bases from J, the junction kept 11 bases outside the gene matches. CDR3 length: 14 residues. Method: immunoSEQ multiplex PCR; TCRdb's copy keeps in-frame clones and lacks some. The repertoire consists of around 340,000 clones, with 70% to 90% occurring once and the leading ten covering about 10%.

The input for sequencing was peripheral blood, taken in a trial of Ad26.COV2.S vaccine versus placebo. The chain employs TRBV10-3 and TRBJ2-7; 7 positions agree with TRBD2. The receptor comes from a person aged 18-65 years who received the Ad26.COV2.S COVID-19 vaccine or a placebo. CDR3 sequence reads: CAISLGEGDSEQYF. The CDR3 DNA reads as TGTGCCATCAGCCTCGGGGAGGGTGATAGCGAGCAGTACTTC.